This entry lists 31 T cell receptor beta chains sequenced from one sample in a study of OX40 agonist ivuxolimab in advanced cancers. This table comes from immunoSEQ multiplex PCR, and its TCRdb copy is limited to in-frame clones, with some not included. Of 45,000 to 50,000 clones in the sample, around nine tenths were seen once. Material: CD4+ or CD8+ T cells sorted from blood, obtained in a trial of the OX40 agonist ivuxolimab. These receptors were taken from an adult with an advanced solid tumor such as melanoma, head and neck, liver or kidney cancer.

The rearrangement joins TRBV1 to TRBJ2-5; TRBD1 is taken as the D call from the table, unchecked against the DNA. TRBV1 is an annotated pseudogene. The CDR3 loop spans 13 amino acids. CDR3 nucleotides: TGCACCAGCCTAACAGACAGTGAAGAGACCCAGTACTTC. It yields the protein CTSLTDSEETQYF.

The chain carries TRBV10-2 and TRBJ2-7; D not resolved. Germline V gene data show CDR1 as WSHSY and CDR2 as SAAADI. V lost 7 bases and J 3 bases, leaving 16 bases between the germline ends. The CDR3 spans 14 residues. The CDR3 spells CASTPPGRSYEQYF. Here the CDR3 DNA reads TGCGCCAGCACTCCCCCTGGAAGAAGCTACGAGCAGTACTTC.

The chain combines TRBV12-5 with TRBJ2-5; 7 bases align to TRBD1. V was pared by 0 bases and J by 5 bases, with 0 bases of the junction left unmatched. Germline V CDR1 and CDR2: LGHNT, FRNRAP. This CDR3 contains 13 residues. This chain's CDR3 is CASGLVRGETQYF. CDR3 coding DNA: TGTGCTAGTGGTTTGGTCAGGGGGGAGACCCAGTACTTC.

As for this clone: The junction departs from germline at one end; a sequencing error may be responsible. V gene TRBV6-1 combines with J gene TRBJ1-6; 7 nucleotides line up with TRBD1. The CDR3 is 15 amino acids. Germline assignment: CDR1 MNHNS and CDR2 SASEGT. This CDR3 reads CAISESGQGGSPLHF. The CDR3 nucleotides are TGTGCCATCAGTGAGTCCGGGCAGGGGGGATCACCCCTCCACTTT.

The J gene is TRBJ2-7, the V gene TRBV10-2, with D unresolved. From germline, CDR1 is WSHSY and CDR2 SAAADI. CDR3 length: 13 amino acids. V was cut by 6 bases and J by 6 bases, with 15 bases left in between. Written as DNA, the CDR3 is TGCGCCAGCAGGTTTAGGGTAGTTGGCGAGCAGTACTTC. Encoded protein: CASRFRVVGEQYF.

This clone has a handful of counts. Additional DNA sequences in this sample encode the identical CDR3. V gene TRBV7-8 combines with J gene TRBJ2-1, with TRBD2 matching over 10 bases. The CDR3 loop spans 16 amino acids. From germline, CDR1 is SGHVS and CDR2 FQNEAQ. V dropped 1 base and J dropped 2; count of bases not matched to a gene: 2. The CDR3 nucleotides are TGTGCCAGCAGCTTAGAAGCGGGAGGGACCTACAATGAGCAGTTCTTC. Its protein is CASSLEAGGTYNEQFF.

J is TRBJ2-7 and V is TRBV11-1; D not resolved. Trimming took off 0 bases at V and 0 bases at J, with 0 bases between the two ends. The CDR3 is 12 amino acids. The V gene's germline CDR1 is SGHAT and CDR2 FQDESV (reference sequence). CDR3 DNA: TGTGCCAGCAGCTTAGCCTCCTACGAGCAGTACTTC. Protein sequence: CASSLASYEQYF.

Here the CDR3 reads CASSYSGRNTEAFF. The CDR3 coding sequence is TGTGCCAGCAGTTACTCAGGGAGAAACACTGAAGCTTTCTTT. The gene calls are TRBV6-5 and TRBJ1-1; D gene unclear. The V gene lost 0 bases and the J gene lost 2 bases, with 7 bases spanning the gap. Per germline, CDR1 MNHEY and CDR2 SVGAGI. The CDR3 length is 14 residues.

The chain employs TRBV7-2 and TRBJ2-1, with no clear D. Germline V gene sequence: CDR1 SGHTA, CDR2 FQGNSA. Trimming took 5 bases from V and 8 from J, leaving 10 bases between them. The length of the CDR3 is 12 residues. CDR3 region: CASSESLHEQFF. CDR3 bases: TGTGCCAGCAGCGAGTCCCTCCATGAGCAGTTCTTC.

The V gene is TRBV6-1, the J gene TRBJ1-3, with 8 bases lining up with TRBD1. J lost 2 bases, V lost 7 bases, and 4 bases had no gene match. The CDR3 sequence is 14 residues long. Per the germline V gene, CDR1 is MNHNS and CDR2 is SASEGT. The DNA for the CDR3 is TGTGCCAGCACAACAGGGGGTCCTGGAAACACCATATATTTT. It codes for CASTTGGPGNTIYF.

This sequence joins TRBV2 and TRBJ2-5; 7 nucleotides line up with TRBD2. Trimming cost V 0 bases and J 4 bases; bases outside gene matches: 2. The CDR3 has 14 residues. Per the germline V gene, CDR1 is SNHLY and CDR2 is FYNNEI. CDR3 DNA sequence: TGTGCCAGCAGTGAAGCAACTAGCGTAGAGACCCAGTACTTC. Translating gives CASSEATSVETQYF.

The chain combines TRBV7-6 with TRBJ2-2; D is perhaps TRBD1 (6 bases). The length of the CDR3 is 13 residues. V was shortened by 4 bases and J by 5 bases, with 8 bases between the two germline ends. CDR1 is SGHVS and CDR2 is FNYEAQ in the germline V gene. The CDR3 region is CASSSTGTGELFF. In DNA form, the CDR3 reads TGTGCCAGCAGCTCCACAGGGACCGGGGAGCTGTTTTTT.

Remarks on this clone: The junction and the germline gene differ at one end; a read error may be behind it. This rearrangement joins TRBV30 to TRBJ1-5; D gene ambiguous. Germline CDR1 GTSNPN, CDR2 SVGIG (reference sequence). CDR3 size: 15 residues. The CDR3 DNA is TGTGCCTGGAGTCCCATCGGACGGAACAATCGGCCCCAGCATTTT. Translating gives CAWSPIGRNNRPQHF. Full variable domain (remainder filled in from reference TRBV30 and TRBJ1-5): SQTIHQWPATLVQPVGSPLSLECTVEGTSNPNLYWYRQAAGRGLQLLFYSVGIGQISSEVPQNLSASRPQDRQFILSSKKLLLSDSGFYLCAWSPIGRNNRPQHFGDGTRLSIL.

The chain combines TRBV11-2 with TRBJ1-5; D is ambiguous. CDR3 length equals 13 residues. Trimming pared 1 base from V and 6 bases from J, leaving 7 bases between. CDR1 and CDR2 (germline): SGHAT, FQNNGV. CDR3 sequence (DNA): TGTGCCAGCAGCTTAGCATTTGGTCAGCCCCAGCATTTT. Its protein is CASSLAFGQPQHF.

The genes are TRBV27 and TRBJ2-1; maybe TRBD2 (7 bases). Trimming took off 5 bases at V and 3 bases at J, with 14 bases between the two ends. CDR1 MNHEY and CDR2 SMNVEV come from the germline V gene (reference sequence). The CDR3 length is 15 residues. The CDR3 protein is CASSPQGGGYNEQFF. Here the CDR3 DNA reads TGTGCCAGCAGTCCTCAGGGAGGGGGCTACAATGAGCAGTTCTTC.

The rearrangement links TRBV5-1 to TRBJ1-3; 7 bases agree with TRBD1. Trimming cost V 0 bases and J 0 bases; bases outside gene matches: 3. The CDR3 has 16 residues. Germline V gene sequence: CDR1 SGHRS, CDR2 YFSETQ. The CDR3 sequence: CASSLEGASSGNTIYF. DNA for the CDR3: TGCGCCAGCAGCTTGGAGGGGGCCTCCTCTGGAAACACCATATATTTT.

This clone was picked up one time. The chain uses TRBV10-3 and TRBJ2-7; 9 nucleotides match TRBD2. The trim removed 2 bases at V and 5 bases at J, leaving 7 bases unmatched. Germline lookup yields CDR1 ENHRY and CDR2 SYGVKD. The CDR3 extends over 15 amino acids. For the CDR3, the DNA is TGTGCCATCAGTGAGAGTGCGGGGGGGCCACACGAGCAGTACTTC. Translated, it gives CAISESAGGPHEQYF.

The chain uses TRBV10-2 and TRBJ2-7; TRBD2 might be the D (5 bases). V was pared by 0 bases and J by 2 bases, with 11 bases between. From germline, CDR1 is WSHSY and CDR2 SAAADI. This CDR3 region has 15 residues. DNA for the CDR3: TGCGCCAGCAGTGAGTCTACTAGAGGGACCTACGAGCAGTACTTC. Translating gives CASSESTRGTYEQYF.

V and J are TRBV4-2 and TRBJ2-7; 9 bases fit TRBD2. In germline, CDR1 is LGHNA, CDR2 YNFKEQ. Unmatched junction bases numbered 1, after V lost 0 bases and J lost 7 bases. The CDR3 spans 13 residues. CDR3 coding DNA: TGTGCCAGCAGCCAAGAGAGCGGGGGGGAGCAGTACTTC. This gives the protein CASSQESGGEQYF.

The chain uses TRBV7-9 and TRBJ2-7; TRBD1 is a possible D gene (6 bases). The CDR3 covers 16 residues. Trimming removed 5 bases from V and 0 bases from J, with 17 bases in between. The germline V gene has CDR1 SEHNR and CDR2 FQNEAQ (reference sequence). The CDR3 DNA reads as TGTGCCAGCAGCCCGGGGCAGGGGCCAGGCTCCTACGAGCAGTACTTC. This codes for CASSPGQGPGSYEQYF.

The gene calls are TRBV18 and TRBJ1-6, with TRBD1 matching over 11 bases. The CDR3 contains 16 residues. Germline V gives CDR1 KGHSH, CDR2 LQKENI. With 3 bases clipped from V and 10 bases from J, the junction kept 8 bases outside the gene matches. CDR3 coding DNA: TGTGCCAGCTCACCGGAAGGGACAGGGGGAAGATCACCCCTCCACTTT. It translates to CASSPEGTGGRSPLHF.

The genes are TRBV6-1 and TRBJ2-1, with D unclear. The CDR3 length is 11 residues. Looked up from germline, CDR1 is MNHNS and CDR2 is SASEGT. Trimming stripped 4 bases from V and 9 bases from J, with 7 bases between. As DNA, the CDR3 is TGTGCCAGCAGTGCTCCGAGTGAGCAGTTCTTC. Translating gives CASSAPSEQFF.

The chain recombines TRBV5-6 with TRBJ2-7; unclear D gene. Per the germline V gene, CDR1 is SGHDT and CDR2 is YYEEEE. The germline V and J ends were trimmed by 1 base and 6 bases, with 17 bases remaining between them. The CDR3 covers 15 residues. The CDR3 spells CASSLPGPPASEQYF. The CDR3 nucleotides are TGTGCCAGCAGCTTGCCGGGCCCCCCGGCCTCCGAGCAGTACTTC.

The rearrangement uses TRBV5-4 and TRBJ2-6; D gene uncertain. Trimming took 5 bases from V and 2 from J, leaving 5 bases between them. The CDR3 is 13 amino acids. Per the germline V gene, CDR1 is SGHNT and CDR2 is YYREEE (reference sequence). CDR3 in DNA: TGTGCCAGCAGACGAACTGGGGCCAACGTCCTGACTTTC. It encodes CASRRTGANVLTF.

The chain joins TRBV2 to TRBJ2-7; weak D call: TRBD1 (6 bases). CDR1 and CDR2 from the germline V gene are SNHLY and FYNNEI. This CDR3 region has 14 residues. The V end lost 4 bases, the J end lost 1 base, and 11 bases lay between the germline ends. DNA of the CDR3: TGTGCCAGCAGTGCGGACAGTATATCCTACGAGCAGTACTTC. This sequence encodes CASSADSISYEQYF.

Of note for this clone: Other DNA sequences within the sample encode an identical CDR3. V is TRBV4-3 and J is TRBJ2-1; D remains ambiguous. Per the germline V gene, CDR1 is LGHNA and CDR2 is YSLEER. Trimming took off 0 bases at V and 2 bases at J, with 8 bases between the two ends. This CDR3 is built from 15 residues. The CDR3 reads CASSQDPSAYNEQFF. CDR3 bases: TGCGCCAGCAGCCAAGATCCCAGTGCCTACAATGAGCAGTTCTTC.

This sequence joins TRBV11-2 and TRBJ2-5; possibly TRBD1 or TRBD2 for D (5 bases each). The CDR3 runs 15 residues. V was shortened by 5 bases and J by 5 bases, with 18 bases between the two germline ends. Germline CDR1 and CDR2: SGHAT and FQNNGV. In nucleotides, the CDR3 is TGTGCCAGCAGCCTCCTTTCAGGGAGTGTTGAGACCCAGTACTTC. It is translated as CASSLLSGSVETQYF. The full variable domain, rest sourced from reference TRBV11-2 and TRBJ2-5, is EAGVAQSPRYKIIEKRQSVAFWCNPISGHATLYWYQQILGQGPKLLIQFQNNGVVDDSQLPKDRFSAERLKGVDSTLKIQPAKLEDSAVYLCASSLLSGSVETQYFGPGTRLLVL.

V gene TRBV6-1 combines with J gene TRBJ2-1, with TRBD2 as a possible D gene (7 bases). The CDR3 extends over 15 amino acids. The ends were cut back, 3 bases at V and 8 bases at J, with 17 bases in the middle. The germline V gene encodes CDR1 MNHNS and CDR2 SASEGT. The CDR3 loop is CASSDRGTKRDEQFF. The CDR3 nucleotides are TGTGCCAGCAGTGATAGGGGGACTAAGAGGGATGAGCAGTTCTTC.

The V gene is TRBV7-9, the J gene TRBJ2-1; D gene uncertain. The CDR3 is 14 residues long. CDR1 and CDR2 from the germline V gene are SEHNR and FQNEAQ (reference sequence). V shed 2 bases and J shed 5 bases, with 10 bases lying between them. This chain's CDR3 is CASSLIGLNNEQFF. CDR3 sequence (DNA): TGTGCCAGCAGCTTAATCGGGTTAAACAATGAGCAGTTCTTC.

The genes are TRBV7-9 and TRBJ2-1, with a tentative D call TRBD1 (6 bases). V shed 3 bases and J shed 9 bases, with 9 bases lying between them. The CDR3 is 12 residues long. Germline V gene sequence: CDR1 SEHNR, CDR2 FQNEAQ (reference sequence). The CDR3, as DNA: TGTGCCAGCAGCTTTGAAGGGGGTGAGCAGTTCTTC. Amino acids: CASSFEGGEQFF.

The CDR3 DNA reads TGTGCCAGCAGTTCTCAGGGGGTACCTAACTATGGCTACACCTTC. This sequence encodes CASSSQGVPNYGYTF. The chain links TRBV2 to TRBJ1-2, with 7 bases that match TRBD1. Germline V gives CDR1 SNHLY, CDR2 FYNNEI. CDR3 length: 15 amino acids. With V trimmed by 5 bases and J by 0 bases, 6 bases remained unmatched. Filled out from reference TRBV2 and TRBJ1-2, the complete variable domain reads EPEVTQTPSHQVTQMGQEVILRCVPISNHLYFYWYRQILGQKVEFLVSFYNNEISEKSEIFDDQFSVERPDGSNFTLKIRSTKLEDSAMYFCASSSQGVPNYGYTFGSGTRLTVV.